The entry below gives a single T cell receptor beta chain sequence along with its context. The antigen is not known. Measured with immunoSEQ multiplex PCR; TCRdb has only the in-frame clones, and not every one. This sample has roughly 100,000 clones, with less than 95% found just once. The entry originates in a study of cytomegalovirus exposure and HLA in healthy donors. Study information: According to later analysis, the same platform produced the roughly 120 validation and about 700 first-cohort repertoires. Findings and limits, study-wide: Subsequent analysis found a tendency for first-cohort TCR clusters to co-occur within the 100 to 150 validation repertoires. Researchers counted roughly 150 TCR beta chains as cytomegalovirus-associated.

This sequence was found in a woman aged 18-35 years in good health and CMV-seronegative. The material sequenced was PBMCs.

CDR3 protein: CSTRTSGRGHNEQFF. As DNA, the CDR3 is TGCAGCACCCGGACTAGCGGGAGGGGACACAATGAGCAGTTCTTC. This chain connects TRBV29-1 to TRBJ2-1, with 15 positions matching TRBD2. After removal of 8 bases from V and 5 bases from J, the junction contained 7 bases not matched to a gene. CDR3 length equals 15 residues. Germline loops: CDR1 SQVTM, CDR2 ANQGSEA.